This T cell receptor (beta chain) was identified during a study of CD8 T cells in ankylosing spondylitis. TCRdb recomputed calls from the 5' RACE reads with MiXCR, one row per CDR3 protein. Of fewer than 550,000 distinct CDR3 sequences listed, approximately 5% were seen once; the top ten hold around 3.4%. Study results and caveats: About 8 highly homologous variants made up a TCR beta motif, and this motif appeared characteristic of ankylosing spondylitis blood.

A word on this clonotype: Its target is unknown.

The CDR3 has 15 residues. The J segment lost 3 bases and the V segment lost 6 bases, leaving 7 bases of the junction unmatched. Germline lookup yields CDR1 MNHEY and CDR2 SVGAGI. This receptor was obtained from a male donor with ankylosing spondylitis. Material for sequencing was blood, either unsorted or a sorted T cell fraction (not recorded which). The rearrangement uses TRBV6-5 and TRBJ1-4; 7 bases agree with TRBD1. The CDR3 DNA sequence: TGTGCCAGCAGCTACGACAGGGCCCCTAATGAAAAACTGTTTTTT. This codes for CASSYDRAPNEKLFF.